The rows below give T cell receptor beta chains drawn from one sample of a study of CD4 T cells in relation to SARS-CoV-2 and coronaviruses. Clones were read by immunoSEQ multiplex PCR, and TCRdb kept only the in-frame ones, dropping some. The data show 20,000 or so clones, approximately 80% seen once. No antigen is known for these receptors. Sample: CD4+ T cells from PBMCs, cultured in vitro. Receptors were obtained from a human donor in good health. Each CDR3 is given with its conserved first and last residue. Each record gives: D gene, J gene, clone size, V gene, CDR3 DNA, CDR3 protein. A D gene is named only where the DNA matches it firmly. Size is stated for part of the rows, as once, few or many counts, or as a class when the clone is expanded.

>.|TRBJ2-3|once|TRBV28
TGTGCCAGCAGTTTGGCGGGAAGCACAGATACGCAGTATTTT
CASSLAGSTDTQYF
>TRBD1|TRBJ1-4|few|TRBV5-1
TGCGCCAGCAGCTTCCGGACAGGGAATGAAAAACTGTTTTTT
CASSFRTGNEKLFF
>.|TRBJ2-6|few|TRBV7-9
TGTGCCAGCAGCTTTAAGCTTAACTCTGGGGCCAACGTCCTGACTTTC
CASSFKLNSGANVLTF
>.|TRBJ1-2|.|TRBV2
TGTGCCAGCAGTGAACTAACAGAGCCCTATGGCTACACCTTC
CASSELTEPYGYTF
>.|TRBJ1-4|.|TRBV11-3
TGTGCCAGCAGCCAAACACGGGATGGAAAACTGTTTTTT
CASSQTRDGKLFF
>.|TRBJ2-5|.|TRBV9
TGTGCCAGCAGCGTAGAGCCCAGGCGGGACGAGACCCAGTACTTC
CASSVEPRRDETQYF
>.|TRBJ2-6|.|TRBV7-3
TGTGCCAGCAGCTTAGCCGTCTCTGGGGCCAACGTCCTGACTTTC
CASSLAVSGANVLTF
>TRBD1|TRBJ2-2|.|TRBV5-1
TGCGCCAGCAGCTTGGTAGCGCAGGGGGCTGGCACCGGGGAGCTGTTTTTT
CASSLVAQGAGTGELFF
>.|TRBJ2-7|.|TRBV21-1
TGTGCCAGCAGCAAAGCCTCAGGACTAGCGAACTACGAGCAGTACTTC
CASSKASGLANYEQYF
>.|TRBJ2-7|.|TRBV19
TGTGCCAGTAGTATCGCCGGATCGGGAGAGGTCCGTGGGCAGTACTTC
CASSIAGSGEVRGQYF
>.|TRBJ1-1|.|TRBV19
TGTGCCAGTAGACTTAGAGAGATAAACACTGAAGCTTTCTTT
CASRLREINTEAFF
>.|TRBJ2-7|few|TRBV6-2/TRBV6-3
TGTGCCAGCAGTTATACGTCCTCCTACGAGCAGTACTTC
CASSYTSSYEQYF
>TRBD2|TRBJ2-3|.|TRBV4-1
TGCGCCAGCAGCAACGCAGGACTAGTGGGCACAGATACGCAGTATTTT
CASSNAGLVGTDTQYF
>.|TRBJ1-2|.|TRBV19
TGTGCCAGTAGTATGGTTACCTATGGCTACACCTTC
CASSMVTYGYTF
>.|TRBJ2-2|.|TRBV7-9
TGTGCCAGCAGCTTAATCCTTGACGGGGAGCTGTTTTTT
CASSLILDGELFF
>.|TRBJ2-1|.|TRBV3-1/TRBV3-2
TGTGCCAGCAGCCAAGACTGGTTCCGGGGGGAGCAGTTCTTC
CASSQDWFRGEQFF
>.|TRBJ2-6|.|TRBV19
TGTGCCAGTAGTACGGGGGCCTCTGGGGCCAACGTCCTGACTTTC
CASSTGASGANVLTF
>TRBD2|TRBJ2-3|.|TRBV7-9
TGTGCCAGCAGCTTCAATAGCGGGAGTGATACGCAGTATTTT
CASSFNSGSDTQYF
>.|TRBJ2-3|large|TRBV18
TGTGCCAGCTCACCATACACAGATACGCAGTATTTT
CASSPYTDTQYF
>.|TRBJ1-5|once|TRBV30
TGTGCCTGGAGTGTAAGGGCCTGGGGGCGAAGCAATCAGCCCCAGCATTTT
CAWSVRAWGRSNQPQHF
>.|TRBJ1-1|.|TRBV28
TGTGCCAGCAGTTTTCGCCGGAACACTGAAGCTTTCTTT
CASSFRRNTEAFF
>TRBD2|TRBJ2-1|.|TRBV25-1
TGTGCCAGCAGTGCCGCAGGACTAGCGGGAGTCAATGAGCAGTTCTTC
CASSAAGLAGVNEQFF
>.|TRBJ1-1|.|TRBV3-1/TRBV3-2
TGTGCCAGCAGCCAGCCTTATTCCCCAGGGTTTTCTTTGAGGAACACTGAAGCTTTCTTT
CASSQPYSPGFSLRNTEAFF
>TRBD2|TRBJ2-5|.|TRBV14
TGTGCCAGCAGCCATATAGGGGCCGGGAGGGAGACCCAGTACTTC
CASSHIGAGRETQYF
>.|TRBJ1-6|.|TRBV30
TGTGCCTGGAGTGTAATGTCTCGGGGTAATTCACCCCTCCACTTT
CAWSVMSRGNSPLHF
>TRBD2|TRBJ2-1|once|TRBV3-1/TRBV3-2
TGTGCCTCCGAGACTAGCGGTACAAGCTCCTACAATGAGCAGTTCTTC
CASETSGTSSYNEQFF
>.|TRBJ2-7|.|TRBV18
TGTGCCAGCTCACCCGACGTGAAGGGCGAGCAGTACTTC
CASSPDVKGEQYF
>.|TRBJ2-3|.|TRBV5-1
TGCGCCAGCAGCCTTACGGGGAGGACTGGCACAGATACGCAGTATTTT
CASSLTGRTGTDTQYF
>.|TRBJ1-4|.|TRBV18
TGTGCCAGCTCTAGCCTCGATTCGGGTTCAACTAATGAAAAACTGTTTTTT
CASSSLDSGSTNEKLFF
>TRBD1|TRBJ2-3|.|TRBV9
TGTGCCAGCAGCCCAAGGACAGGGCAAAAATCAGATACGCAGTATTTT
CASSPRTGQKSDTQYF
>TRBD2|TRBJ2-1|.|TRBV7-9
TGTGCCAGCAGCTTAGCAGCGGGGGGCAATGAGCAGTTCTTC
CASSLAAGGNEQFF
>.|TRBJ1-6|once|TRBV3-1/TRBV3-2
TGTGCCAGCAGCCAAGTTGTTTCGGAAAGTTCACCCCTCCACTTT
CASSQVVSESSPLHF
>.|TRBJ1-1|few|TRBV27
TGTGCCAGCAGTTTAGGTGGGACAAATACAGTGAAGAACACTGAAGCTTTCTTT
CASSLGGTNTVKNTEAFF
>.|TRBJ1-1|.|TRBV5-1
TGCGCCAGCAGCTTGAGGAGGAACACTGAAGCTTTCTTT
CASSLRRNTEAFF
>.|TRBJ2-3|few|TRBV30
TGTGCCTGGAGTGTAGGTGGGTCCGCAGATACGCAGTATTTT
CAWSVGGSADTQYF
>.|TRBJ1-1|.|TRBV20-1
TGCAGTGCTAGACGACAGAATGAAGCTTTCTTT
CSARRQNEAFF
>TRBD2|TRBJ2-7|.|TRBV11-2
TGTGCCAGCAGCTGGGGGACTAGCGGGGCCTCCTACGAGCAGTACTTC
CASSWGTSGASYEQYF
>.|TRBJ1-1|.|TRBV20-1
TGCAGTGCTTCCGGACAGAATGAAGCTTTCTTT
CSASGQNEAFF
>.|TRBJ2-1|few|TRBV24-1
TGTGCCACCAGTGATTTCAGGAAGAGACAGGTCTCTTACAATGAGCAGTTCTTC
CATSDFRKRQVSYNEQFF
>.|TRBJ2-7|.|TRBV7-2
TGTGCCAGCAGCCGGGGTCGCTACGAGCAGTACTTC
CASSRGRYEQYF
>.|TRBJ2-2|.|TRBV12-5
TGTGCTAGTGTGTTCTGGGGGGACCACTCGAACACCGGGGAGCTGTTTTTT
CASVFWGDHSNTGELFF
>.|TRBJ2-5|.|TRBV7-3
TGTGCCAGCAGCTTAAGGGACACCCCCTTGGAGACCCAGTACTTC
CASSLRDTPLETQYF
>.|TRBJ2-1|once|TRBV9
TGTGCCAGCAGCGCAAGGATCAAGGGAGTGAGGAATGAGCAGTTCTTC
CASSARIKGVRNEQFF
>TRBD1|TRBJ2-1|medium-sized|TRBV7-3
TGTGCCAGCAGTGACAGGGGTGTCAATGAGCAGTTCTTC
CASSDRGVNEQFF
>TRBD1|TRBJ1-4|few|TRBV5-6
TGTGCCAGCAGCTTGGTGGGACAGGGTCAAGAAAAACTGTTTTTT
CASSLVGQGQEKLFF
>.|TRBJ2-5|once|TRBV5-4
TGTGCCAGCAGCCACGGACAGAGCCGGCAAGAGACCCAGTACTTC
CASSHGQSRQETQYF
>TRBD2|TRBJ2-1|.|TRBV5-1
TGCGCCAGCAGCGACCAGGGACTAATGGGTGAGCAGTTCTTC
CASSDQGLMGEQFF
>.|TRBJ2-7|.|TRBV5-1
TGCGCCAGCAGCCCGGGGGGGACAGCTTACGAGCAGTACTTC
CASSPGGTAYEQYF
>.|TRBJ1-3|.|TRBV5-1
TGCGCCAGCAGCGATGAGGGAAACACCATATATTTT
CASSDEGNTIYF
>TRBD2|TRBJ2-2|few|TRBV7-3
TGTGCCAGCAGCCCGCATGAGCGGGGGAACACCGGGGAGCTGTTTTTT
CASSPHERGNTGELFF
>.|TRBJ2-7|.|TRBV2
TGTGCCAGCAACCCCGACGAATCCTACGAGCAGTACTTC
CASNPDESYEQYF
>.|TRBJ2-7|.|TRBV4-1
TGCGCCAGCAGCCCTATCGGGCGGGACACCTCCTACGAGCAGTACTTC
CASSPIGRDTSYEQYF
>.|TRBJ1-1|.|TRBV18
TGTGCCAGCTCACCAGGGGCTCTAAACACTGAAGCTTTCTTT
CASSPGALNTEAFF
>.|TRBJ2-1|.|TRBV5-1
TGCGCCAGCAGCTTGGTATTTCGAGGGAAATACAATGAGCAGTTCTTC
CASSLVFRGKYNEQFF
>.|TRBJ2-3|.|TRBV10-3
TGTGCCATCAGTGAGTCTGCGGGAACGCAGTATTTT
CAISESAGTQYF
>TRBD1|TRBJ2-2|.|TRBV27
TGTGCCAGCAGACAAAGACAGGGGTGGACCGGGGAGCTGTTTTTT
CASRQRQGWTGELFF
>.|TRBJ2-7|few|TRBV7-9
TGTGCCAGCAGCCTCCCGGGCTACGAGCAGTACTTC
CASSLPGYEQYF